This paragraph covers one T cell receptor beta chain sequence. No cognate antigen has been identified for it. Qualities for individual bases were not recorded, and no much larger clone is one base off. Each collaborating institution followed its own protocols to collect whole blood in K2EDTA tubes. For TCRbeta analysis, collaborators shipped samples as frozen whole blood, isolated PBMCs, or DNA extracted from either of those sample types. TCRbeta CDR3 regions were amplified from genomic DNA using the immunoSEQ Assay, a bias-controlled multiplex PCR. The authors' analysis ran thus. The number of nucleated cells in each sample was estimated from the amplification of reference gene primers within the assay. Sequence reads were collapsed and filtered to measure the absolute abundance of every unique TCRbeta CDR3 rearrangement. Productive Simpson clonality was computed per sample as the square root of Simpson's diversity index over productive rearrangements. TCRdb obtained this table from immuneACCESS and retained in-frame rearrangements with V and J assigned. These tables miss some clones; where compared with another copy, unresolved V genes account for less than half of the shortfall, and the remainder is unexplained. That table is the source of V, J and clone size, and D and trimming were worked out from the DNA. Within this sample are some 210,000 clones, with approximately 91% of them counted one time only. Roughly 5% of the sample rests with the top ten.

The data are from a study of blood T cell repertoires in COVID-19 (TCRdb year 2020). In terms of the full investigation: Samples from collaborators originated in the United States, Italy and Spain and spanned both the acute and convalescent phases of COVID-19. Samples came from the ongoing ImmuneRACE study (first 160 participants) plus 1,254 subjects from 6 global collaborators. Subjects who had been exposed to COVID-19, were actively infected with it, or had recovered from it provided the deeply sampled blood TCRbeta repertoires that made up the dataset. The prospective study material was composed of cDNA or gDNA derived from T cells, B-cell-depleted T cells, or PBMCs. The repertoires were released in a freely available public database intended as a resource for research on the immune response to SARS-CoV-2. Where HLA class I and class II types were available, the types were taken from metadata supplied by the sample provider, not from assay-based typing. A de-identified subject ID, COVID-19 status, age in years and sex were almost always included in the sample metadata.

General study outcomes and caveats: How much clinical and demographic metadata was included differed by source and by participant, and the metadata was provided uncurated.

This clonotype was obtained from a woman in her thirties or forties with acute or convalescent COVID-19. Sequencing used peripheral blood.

CDR3 region: CASRRGFTEAFF. The nucleotide sequence is given as TGTGCCAGTAGGAGGGGGTTCACTGAAGCTTTCTTT. The chain couples TRBV19 to TRBJ1-1; the best D guess is TRBD1, with 6 bases matching. CDR1 and CDR2 are drawn from the germline V gene (reference sequence): LNHDA, SQIVND. Deletion took 6 bases off V and 4 bases off J, with a span of 9 bases between the germline ends. The cysteine opens and the phenylalanine closes a CDR3 of 12 amino acids. The CDR3 DNA has 36 bases and is translated from base 1.